One and the same sample provided the 30 T cell receptor beta chains below, sequenced in a study of control samples from healthy donors and cancer patients. Assay used: immunoSEQ multiplex PCR; TCRdb lists only in-frame clones, some missing. The table lists around 120,000 clones, 70% to 90% of them singletons. What was sequenced was blood. Source of these receptors: a woman between 70 and 85 years old in good health.

This rearrangement joins TRBV5-1 to TRBJ2-5; D may be TRBD1 or TRBD2 (5 bases each). The V end lost 4 bases, the J end lost 5 bases, and 18 bases lay between the germline ends. Germline V CDR1 and CDR2: SGHRS, YFSETQ. This CDR3 is 15 amino acids long. The CDR3 protein is CASSIPRGDGETQYF. CDR3 in DNA: TGCGCCAGCAGCATACCTCGGGGCGACGGGGAGACCCAGTACTTC. Together with reference TRBV5-1 and TRBJ2-5, the CDR3 gives the full variable domain: KAGVTQTPRYLIKTRGQQVTLSCSPISGHRSVSWYQQTPGQGLQFLFEYFSETQRNKGNFPGRFSGRQFSNSRSEMNVSTLELGDSALYLCASSIPRGDGETQYFGPGTRLLVL.

The V and J genes are TRBV7-8 and TRBJ2-1; 8 nucleotides align to TRBD2. The CDR3 runs 15 residues. V gave up 5 bases and J gave up 4 bases; unmatched junction bases: 7. CDR1 and CDR2 from the germline V gene are SGHVS and FQNEAQ. Here the CDR3 reads CASSTRGDLYNEQFF. The CDR3 DNA follows: TGTGCCAGCAGCACGCGGGGGGACCTTTACAATGAGCAGTTCTTC.

The CDR3 coding sequence is TGCGCCAGCAGCTTGGTGGCAGGGGAAGCCTATAATTCACCCCTCCACTTT. This codes for CASSLVAGEAYNSPLHF. The rearrangement links TRBV5-1 to TRBJ1-6, with D perhaps matching TRBD1 (6 bases). The CDR3 loop spans 17 amino acids. With 0 bases removed from V and 2 bases from J, the gap between germline ends came to 12 bases. Germline CDR1 is SGHRS and CDR2 is YFSETQ. The variable domain in full, completed from reference TRBV5-1 and TRBJ1-6, reads KAGVTQTPRYLIKTRGQQVTLSCSPISGHRSVSWYQQTPGQGLQFLFEYFSETQRNKGNFPGRFSGRQFSNSRSEMNVSTLELGDSALYLCASSLVAGEAYNSPLHFGNGTRLTVT.

This chain uses TRBV6-5 with TRBJ1-4, with D perhaps TRBD1 (5 bases). This CDR3 contains 14 residues. Germline CDR1 reads MNHEY; CDR2 reads SVGAGI. Trimming stripped 7 bases from V and 8 bases from J, with 17 bases between. CDR3 in DNA: TGTGCCAGCAAGGCGGGGCAGGCTGGAGAAAAACTGTTTTTT. This sequence encodes CASKAGQAGEKLFF.

The chain's CDR3 is CASIPQGRQAGEAFF. The CDR3 coding sequence is TGTGCCAGCATTCCCCAGGGAAGACAGGCGGGTGAAGCTTTCTTT. The V and J genes are TRBV6-6 and TRBJ1-1; perhaps TRBD1 as D (6 bases). There are 15 residues in the CDR3. Per germline, CDR1 MNHNY and CDR2 SVGAGI (reference sequence). V lost 7 bases, J lost 7 bases, and 22 bases lay in between.

This clone was detected once. Within the sample, other DNA sequences also encode this same CDR3. V usage is TRBV2 and J usage is TRBJ2-7, with TRBD2 identical over 12 bases. The trim removed 6 bases at V and 4 bases at J, leaving 4 bases unmatched. The CDR3 loop spans 14 amino acids. From germline, CDR1 is SNHLY and CDR2 FYNNEI. The CDR3 coding sequence is TGTGCCAGCAGGACTAGCGGGGGAACTTACGAGCAGTACTTC. Its protein is CASRTSGGTYEQYF.

The CDR3 protein is CAISGEPYEQYF. The CDR3 DNA is TGTGCCATCAGTGGTGAACCCTACGAGCAGTACTTC. The chain joins TRBV10-3 to TRBJ2-7; D remains unclear. The CDR3 is 12 amino acids. Germline CDR1 reads ENHRY; CDR2 reads SYGVKD. The V gene lost 4 bases and the J gene lost 2 bases, with 6 bases spanning the gap.

This clone was detected a few times. This sequence joins TRBV6-2 or TRBV6-3 and TRBJ1-5, with TRBD1 identical over 11 bases. The CDR3 runs to 14 residues. Looked up from germline, CDR1 is MNHEY and CDR2 is SVGEGT. Germline trimming cut 5 bases from V and 7 bases from J; bases unmatched to any gene: 4. For the CDR3, the DNA is TGTGCCAGCAGTACGGACAGGGGGCGACAGCCCCAGCATTTT. As protein: CASSTDRGRQPQHF.

The V and J genes are TRBV4-1 and TRBJ2-2; 7 positions agree with TRBD1. V trimming: 3 bases; J trimming: 5 bases; junction bases outside the gene matches: 18. The CDR3 loop spans 19 amino acids. CDR1 MGHRA and CDR2 YSYEKL come from the germline V gene. The DNA for the CDR3 is TGCGCCAGCAGCCATGGGGCAGGGGGACGATCCGGATGGACCGGGGAGCTGTTTTTT. The encoded protein is CASSHGAGGRSGWTGELFF.

The chain carries TRBV24-1 and TRBJ2-2; D might be TRBD1 (6 bases). The germline V gene has CDR1 KGHDR and CDR2 SFDVKD. V dropped 9 bases and J dropped 6 bases, with 16 bases sitting between them. CDR3 length equals 14 residues. The CDR3 sequence: CATAGTQGAGELFF. As DNA, the CDR3 is TGTGCCACCGCTGGGACACAAGGCGCCGGGGAGCTGTTTTTT.

The chain uses TRBV2 and TRBJ1-1, with TRBD1 as a possible D gene (5 bases). Germline loops: CDR1 SNHLY, CDR2 FYNNEI. V was pared by 2 bases and J by 1 base, with 11 bases between. The CDR3 has 15 residues. CDR3 loop: CASSERRGRNTEAFF. CDR3 DNA sequence: TGTGCCAGCAGTGAAAGAAGGGGAAGGAACACTGAAGCTTTCTTT.

The chain joins TRBV7-9 to TRBJ1-5; D unclear. With 1 base removed from V and 2 bases from J, the gap between germline ends came to 6 bases. The V gene's germline CDR1 is SEHNR and CDR2 FQNEAQ (reference sequence). The CDR3 runs 14 residues. CDR3 coding DNA: TGTGCCAGCAGCTTAGAGCCGGGCAATCAGCCCCAGCATTTT. Protein: CASSLEPGNQPQHF.

This clone was counted between two and nine times. The chain combines TRBV4-3 with TRBJ2-1; 10 bases agree with TRBD2. The trim removed 1 base at V and 5 bases at J, leaving 2 bases unmatched. Germline CDR1 is LGHNA and CDR2 is YSLEER. This CDR3 has 15 amino acids. The chain's CDR3 is CASSQGTSGDNEQFF. The CDR3 DNA reads TGCGCCAGCAGCCAAGGAACTAGCGGGGACAATGAGCAGTTCTTC.

V is TRBV11-2 and J is TRBJ1-3; 11 positions agree with TRBD1. Per germline, CDR1 SGHAT and CDR2 FQNNGV. Trimming removed 1 base from V and 4 bases from J; junction bases left unmatched: 6. The CDR3 contains 17 residues. CDR3 in amino acids: CASSLGPDRGLGNTIYF. The CDR3 coding sequence is TGTGCCAGCAGCTTAGGGCCGGACAGGGGGCTCGGAAACACCATATATTTT.

The chain couples TRBV20-1 to TRBJ1-6, with D hard to call. The V and J ends lost 3 bases and 5 bases respectively, with 14 bases between them. The CDR3 has 15 amino acids. Germline assignment: CDR1 DFQATT and CDR2 SNEGSKA (reference sequence). The CDR3 DNA reads TGCAGTGCTAGTTACTCCGGTCTCAATAATTCACCCCTCCACTTT. Amino acids: CSASYSGLNNSPLHF.

This clone has only one observation. The chain employs TRBV27 and TRBJ2-7; TRBD2 matches at 8 bases. The V gene's germline CDR1 is MNHEY and CDR2 SMNVEV (reference sequence). The V gene end was trimmed by 2 bases and the J gene end by 4 bases; junction bases not matched to a gene: 7. This CDR3 spans 15 amino acids. The CDR3 region has the DNA TGTGCCAGCAGTTTAGCGGGGGGTCCTGTTTACGAGCAGTACTTC. Protein: CASSLAGGPVYEQYF.

The chain joins TRBV6-5 to TRBJ1-1; D is ambiguous. V was trimmed by 2 bases and J by 1 base, leaving 11 bases between them. The CDR3 has 15 amino acids. Per the germline V gene, CDR1 is MNHEY and CDR2 is SVGAGI. CDR3 loop: CASSYVFKGNTEAFF. In DNA form, the CDR3 reads TGTGCCAGCAGTTACGTATTTAAGGGGAACACTGAAGCTTTCTTT.

The V and J genes are TRBV19 and TRBJ1-2; no definite D call. V was clipped by 0 bases and J by 0 bases, with 17 bases between them. Looked up from germline, CDR1 is LNHDA and CDR2 is SQIVND (reference sequence). This CDR3 comprises 18 residues. The CDR3, as DNA: TGTGCCAGTAGTATAGATACTCTAACTAGCCTCGCTAACTATGGCTACACCTTC. Its protein product is CASSIDTLTSLANYGYTF.

This clone was observed a few times. The identical CDR3 is also encoded by other nucleotide sequences in the sample. The chain recombines TRBV29-1 with TRBJ2-3, with a possible D match to TRBD1 (5 bases). V lost 3 bases and J 3 bases, leaving 10 bases between the germline ends. This CDR3 has 13 residues. Germline values: CDR1 SQVTM, CDR2 ANQGSEA. The CDR3 sequence: CSVERAGTDTQYF. The CDR3 DNA sequence: TGCAGCGTTGAGCGCGCAGGGACAGATACGCAGTATTTT.

The V gene is TRBV5-6, the J gene TRBJ1-3; 7 bases line up with TRBD1. The V gene's germline CDR1 is SGHDT and CDR2 YYEEEE. The CDR3 length is 13 residues. With 4 bases clipped from V and 6 bases from J, the junction kept 4 bases outside the gene matches. The CDR3 protein is CASSPGTENTIYF. The CDR3 region has the DNA TGTGCCAGCAGCCCCGGGACAGAAAACACCATATATTTT.

The DNA for the CDR3 is TGTGCCAGCAGTTACTCTGGGGGCTCAACCTACGAGCAGTACTTC. This gives the protein CASSYSGGSTYEQYF. The V and J genes are TRBV6-6 and TRBJ2-7, with a tentative D call TRBD1 (6 bases). In germline, CDR1 is MNHNY, CDR2 SVGAGI (reference sequence). Trimming left V 0 bases short and J 2 bases short, with 11 bases between. The CDR3 is made up of 15 amino acids.

The chain has TRBV7-2 and TRBJ1-1, with D perhaps TRBD1 (5 bases). Germline values: CDR1 SGHTA, CDR2 FQGNSA. Trimming cost V 5 bases and J 5 bases, with 15 bases left between them. The CDR3 contains 14 residues. The CDR3 spells CASSQGGARTEAFF. The CDR3 DNA reads TGTGCCAGCAGCCAGGGAGGGGCGCGGACTGAAGCTTTCTTT.

The chain has TRBV4-1 and TRBJ1-4; unclear D gene. In germline, CDR1 is MGHRA, CDR2 YSYEKL. The ends were cut back, 1 base at V and 7 bases at J, with 19 bases in the middle. The CDR3 is 17 amino acids. The CDR3 region has the DNA TGCGCCAGCAGCCAAGGTCGTGCCAGAGACCGCTTTGAAAAACTGTTTTTT. Residues: CASSQGRARDRFEKLFF.

The chain joins TRBV5-1 to TRBJ1-4; the D is unclear. The CDR3 covers 15 residues. Trimming removed 2 bases at V and 0 bases at J, with 8 bases between. The V gene's germline CDR1 is SGHRS and CDR2 YFSETQ. The CDR3 here is CASSLTSATNEKLFF. In DNA, the CDR3 is TGCGCCAGCAGCTTAACTTCTGCAACTAATGAAAAACTGTTTTTT.

There are a few counts of this clone. The genes are TRBV5-6 and TRBJ2-7; 8 positions agree with TRBD1. V was pared by 4 bases and J by 2 bases, with 5 bases of the junction left unmatched. The length of the CDR3 is 14 residues. Germline CDR1 and CDR2: SGHDT and YYEEEE. CDR3: CASSAGQGPYEQYF. CDR3 in DNA: TGTGCCAGCAGCGCTGGACAGGGCCCCTACGAGCAGTACTTC.

V usage is TRBV15 and J usage is TRBJ1-1; D may be TRBD1 (6 bases). This CDR3 has 13 amino acids. Between the trimmed V and J ends, which lost 4 bases and 5 bases, there was a span of 11 bases. CDR1 LNHNV and CDR2 YYDKDF come from the germline V gene (reference sequence). CDR3 in amino acids: CATSKRGRTEAFF. CDR3 in DNA: TGTGCCACCAGCAAAAGGGGGAGGACTGAAGCTTTCTTT.

This CDR3 is CASSLGAGGVYEQYF. The CDR3, as DNA: TGTGCCAGCAGCTTAGGAGCAGGGGGTGTCTACGAGCAGTACTTC. The chain has TRBV5-4 and TRBJ2-7, with 7 bases that match TRBD1. The CDR3 is 15 residues long. The V gene end was trimmed by 2 bases and the J gene end by 3 bases; junction bases not matched to a gene: 8. CDR1 SGHNT and CDR2 YYREEE come from the germline V gene (reference sequence).

The chain carries TRBV27 and TRBJ2-1; 9 bases are shared with TRBD2. V shed 5 bases and J 7 bases; nucleotides not matched to a gene: 12. The CDR3 consists of 16 residues. Per the germline V gene, CDR1 is MNHEY and CDR2 is SMNVEV (reference sequence). This CDR3 reads CASSLRGAGGLNEQFF. In DNA, the CDR3 is TGTGCCAGCAGTCTGCGAGGGGCGGGGGGGCTTAATGAGCAGTTCTTC.

V and J are TRBV6-5 and TRBJ2-7; 8 bases are shared with TRBD2. V dropped 6 bases and J dropped 6; count of bases not matched to a gene: 7. Per the germline V gene, CDR1 is MNHEY and CDR2 is SVGAGI. The CDR3 loop spans 13 amino acids. The chain's CDR3 is CASSRGLDSEQYF. The CDR3 DNA follows: TGTGCCAGCAGCAGGGGACTAGACAGCGAGCAGTACTTC.

This clone was seen once. This chain connects TRBV19 to TRBJ1-4; D gene uncertain. The length of the CDR3 is 17 residues. V was shortened by 2 bases and J by 4 bases, with 17 bases between the two germline ends. The germline V gene has CDR1 LNHDA and CDR2 SQIVND (reference sequence). The CDR3 here is CASSISGGRHGNEKLFF. In nucleotides, the CDR3 is TGTGCCAGTAGTATATCGGGCGGCAGGCATGGTAATGAAAAACTGTTTTTT.